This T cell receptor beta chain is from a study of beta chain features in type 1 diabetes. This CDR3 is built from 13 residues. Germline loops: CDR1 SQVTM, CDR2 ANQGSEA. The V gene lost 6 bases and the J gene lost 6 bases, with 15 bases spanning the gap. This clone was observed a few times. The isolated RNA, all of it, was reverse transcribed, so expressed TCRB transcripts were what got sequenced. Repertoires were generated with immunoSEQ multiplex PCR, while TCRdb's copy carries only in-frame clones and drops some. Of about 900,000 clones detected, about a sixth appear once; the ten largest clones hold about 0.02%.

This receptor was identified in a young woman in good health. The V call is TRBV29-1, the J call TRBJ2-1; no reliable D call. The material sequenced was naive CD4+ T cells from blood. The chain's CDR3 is CSVMRGVGNEQFF. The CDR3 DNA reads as TGCAGCGTCATGAGAGGCGTAGGCAATGAGCAGTTCTTC.